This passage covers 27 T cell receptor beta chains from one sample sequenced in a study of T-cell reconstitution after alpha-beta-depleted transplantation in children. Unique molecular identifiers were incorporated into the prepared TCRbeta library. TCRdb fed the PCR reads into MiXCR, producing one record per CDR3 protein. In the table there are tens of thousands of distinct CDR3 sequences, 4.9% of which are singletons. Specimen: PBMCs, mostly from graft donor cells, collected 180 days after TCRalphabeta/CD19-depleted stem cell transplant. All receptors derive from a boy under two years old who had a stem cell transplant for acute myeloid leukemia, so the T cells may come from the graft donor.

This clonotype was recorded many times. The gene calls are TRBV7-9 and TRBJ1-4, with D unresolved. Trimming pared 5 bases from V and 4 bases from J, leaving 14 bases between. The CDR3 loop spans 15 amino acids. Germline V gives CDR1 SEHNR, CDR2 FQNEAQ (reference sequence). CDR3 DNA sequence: TGTGCCAGCAGCGGTCTTGGCAGTTATAATGAAAAACTGTTTTTT. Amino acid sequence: CASSGLGSYNEKLFF.

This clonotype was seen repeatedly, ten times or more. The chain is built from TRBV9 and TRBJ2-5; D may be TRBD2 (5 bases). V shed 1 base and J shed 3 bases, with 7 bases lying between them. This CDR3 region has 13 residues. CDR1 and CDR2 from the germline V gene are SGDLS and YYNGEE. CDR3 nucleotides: TGTGCCAGCAGCGTAACGGGGAAAGAGACCCAGTACTTC. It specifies CASSVTGKETQYF.

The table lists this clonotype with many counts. The CDR3 protein is CASSQVQGTNEKLFF. The CDR3 coding sequence is TGCGCCAGCAGCCAAGTACAGGGAACTAATGAAAAACTGTTTTTT. The rearrangement joins TRBV4-3 to TRBJ1-4; the D gene is possibly TRBD1 (6 bases). This CDR3 is built from 15 residues. Germline V gene lookup returns CDR1 LGHNA and CDR2 YSLEER. Trimming stripped 1 base from V and 1 base from J, with 7 bases between.

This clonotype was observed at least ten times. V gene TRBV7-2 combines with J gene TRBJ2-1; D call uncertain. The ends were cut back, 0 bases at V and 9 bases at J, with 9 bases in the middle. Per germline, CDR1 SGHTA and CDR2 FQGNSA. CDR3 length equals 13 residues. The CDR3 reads CASSLAVTGEQFF. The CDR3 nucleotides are TGTGCCAGCAGCTTAGCGGTAACGGGTGAGCAGTTCTTC.

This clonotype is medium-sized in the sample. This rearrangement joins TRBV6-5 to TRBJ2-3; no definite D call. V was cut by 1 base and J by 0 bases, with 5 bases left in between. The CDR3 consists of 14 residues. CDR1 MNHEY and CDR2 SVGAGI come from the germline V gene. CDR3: CASSYLGSTDTQYF. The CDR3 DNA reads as TGTGCCAGCAGTTACTTAGGAAGCACAGATACGCAGTATTTT.

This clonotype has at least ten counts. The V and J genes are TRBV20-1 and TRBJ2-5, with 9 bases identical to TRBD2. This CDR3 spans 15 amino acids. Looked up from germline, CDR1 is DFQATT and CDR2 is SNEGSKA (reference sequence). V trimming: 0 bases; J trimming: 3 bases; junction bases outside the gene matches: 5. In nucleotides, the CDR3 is TGCAGTGCTAGAGAACCGGGACTAGCAGAAGAGACCCAGTACTTC. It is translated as CSAREPGLAEETQYF.

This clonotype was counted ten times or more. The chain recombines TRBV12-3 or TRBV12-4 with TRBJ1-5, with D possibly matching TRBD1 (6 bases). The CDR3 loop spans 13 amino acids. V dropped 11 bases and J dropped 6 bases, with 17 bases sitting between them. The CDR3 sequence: CAGAVQGPQPQHF. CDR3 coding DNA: TGTGCCGGGGCAGTACAGGGACCTCAGCCCCAGCATTTT.

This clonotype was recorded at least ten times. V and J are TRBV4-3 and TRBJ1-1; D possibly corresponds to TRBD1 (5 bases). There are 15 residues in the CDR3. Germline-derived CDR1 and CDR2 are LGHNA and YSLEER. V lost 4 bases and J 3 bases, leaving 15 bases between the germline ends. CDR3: CASSPRRGRDTEAFF. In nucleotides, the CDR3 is TGCGCCAGCAGCCCGAGGCGGGGGAGGGACACTGAAGCTTTCTTT.

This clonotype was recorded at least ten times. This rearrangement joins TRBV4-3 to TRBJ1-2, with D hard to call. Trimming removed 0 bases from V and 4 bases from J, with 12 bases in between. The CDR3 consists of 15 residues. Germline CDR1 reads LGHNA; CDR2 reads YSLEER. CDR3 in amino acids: CASSQDSLSSYGYTF. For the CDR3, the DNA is TGCGCCAGCAGCCAAGATTCTTTATCCAGCTATGGCTACACCTTC.

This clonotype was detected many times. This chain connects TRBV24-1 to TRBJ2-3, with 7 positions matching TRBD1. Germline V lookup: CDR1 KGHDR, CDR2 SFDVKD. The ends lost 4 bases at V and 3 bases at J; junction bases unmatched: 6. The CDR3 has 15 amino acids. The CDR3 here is CATSDPTGVTDTQYF. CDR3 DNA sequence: TGTGCCACCAGTGACCCCACAGGGGTAACAGATACGCAGTATTTT.

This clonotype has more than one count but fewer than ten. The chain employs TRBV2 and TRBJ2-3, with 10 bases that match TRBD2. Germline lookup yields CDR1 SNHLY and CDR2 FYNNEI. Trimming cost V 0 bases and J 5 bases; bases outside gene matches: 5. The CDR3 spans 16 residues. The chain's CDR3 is CASSEALAGEGDTQYF. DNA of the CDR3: TGTGCCAGCAGTGAAGCTCTAGCGGGGGAGGGAGATACGCAGTATTTT.

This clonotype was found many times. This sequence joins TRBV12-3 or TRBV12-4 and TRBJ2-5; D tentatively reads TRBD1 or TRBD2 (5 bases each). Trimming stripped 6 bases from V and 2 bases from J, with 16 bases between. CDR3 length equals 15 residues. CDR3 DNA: TGTGCCAGCAGCCCTCGGCCGGGACCTCAAGAGACCCAGTACTTC. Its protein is CASSPRPGPQETQYF.

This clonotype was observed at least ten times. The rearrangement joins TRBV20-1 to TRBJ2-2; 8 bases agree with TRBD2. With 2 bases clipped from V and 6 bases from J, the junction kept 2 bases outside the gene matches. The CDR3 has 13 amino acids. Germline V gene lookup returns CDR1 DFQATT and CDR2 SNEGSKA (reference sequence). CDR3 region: CSARYGGAGELFF. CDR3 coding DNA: TGCAGTGCTAGATACGGGGGGGCCGGGGAGCTGTTTTTT.

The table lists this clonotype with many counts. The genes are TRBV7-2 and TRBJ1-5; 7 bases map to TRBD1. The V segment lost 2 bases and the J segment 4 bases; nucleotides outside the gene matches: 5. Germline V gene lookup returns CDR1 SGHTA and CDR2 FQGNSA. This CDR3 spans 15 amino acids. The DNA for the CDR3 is TGTGCCAGCAGCTTACGACAGGGCGGGAATCAGCCCCAGCATTTT. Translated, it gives CASSLRQGGNQPQHF.

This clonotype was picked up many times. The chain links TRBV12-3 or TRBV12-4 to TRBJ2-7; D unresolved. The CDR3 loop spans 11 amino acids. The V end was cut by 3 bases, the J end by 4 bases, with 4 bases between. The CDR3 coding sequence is TGTGCCAGCAGTTTGATTTACGAGCAGTACTTC. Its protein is CASSLIYEQYF.

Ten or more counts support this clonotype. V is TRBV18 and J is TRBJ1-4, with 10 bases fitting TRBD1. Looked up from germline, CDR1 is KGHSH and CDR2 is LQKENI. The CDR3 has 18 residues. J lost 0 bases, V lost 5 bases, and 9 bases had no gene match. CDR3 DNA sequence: TGTGCCAGCTCAGGCCCGGGACAGGGGAATCCAACTAATGAAAAACTGTTTTTT. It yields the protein CASSGPGQGNPTNEKLFF.

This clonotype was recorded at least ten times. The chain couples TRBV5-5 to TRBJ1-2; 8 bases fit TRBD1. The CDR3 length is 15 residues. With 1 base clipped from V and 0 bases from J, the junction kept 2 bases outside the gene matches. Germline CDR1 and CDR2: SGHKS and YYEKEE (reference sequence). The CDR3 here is CASSLRTGTNYGYTF. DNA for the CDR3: TGTGCCAGCAGCTTGCGGACAGGGACTAACTATGGCTACACCTTC.

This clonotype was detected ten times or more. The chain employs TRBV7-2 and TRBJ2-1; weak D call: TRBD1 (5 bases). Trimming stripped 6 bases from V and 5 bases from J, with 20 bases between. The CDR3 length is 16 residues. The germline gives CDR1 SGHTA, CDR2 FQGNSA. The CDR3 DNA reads TGTGCCAGCAGATTTGGGGTCTCTACAGGAAACAATGAGCAGTTCTTC. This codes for CASRFGVSTGNNEQFF.

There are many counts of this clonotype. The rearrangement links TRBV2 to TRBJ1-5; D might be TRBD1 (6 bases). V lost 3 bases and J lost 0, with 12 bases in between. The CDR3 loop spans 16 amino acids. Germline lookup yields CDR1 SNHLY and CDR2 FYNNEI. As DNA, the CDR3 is TGTGCCAGCAGTGATCGGGACACCCATAGCAATCAGCCCCAGCATTTT. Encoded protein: CASSDRDTHSNQPQHF.

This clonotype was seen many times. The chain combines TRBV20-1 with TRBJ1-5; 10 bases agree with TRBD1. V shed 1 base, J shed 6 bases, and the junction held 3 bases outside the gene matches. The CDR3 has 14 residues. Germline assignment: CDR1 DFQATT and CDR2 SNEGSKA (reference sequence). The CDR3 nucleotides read TGCAGTGCTAGAGGGAGGACAGGGGGTCAGCCCCAGCATTTT. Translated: CSARGRTGGQPQHF.

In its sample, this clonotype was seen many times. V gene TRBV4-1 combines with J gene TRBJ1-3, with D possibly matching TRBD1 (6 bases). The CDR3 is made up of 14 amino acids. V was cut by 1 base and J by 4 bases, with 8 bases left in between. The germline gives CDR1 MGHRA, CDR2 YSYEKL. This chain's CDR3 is CASSQGGGGNTIYF. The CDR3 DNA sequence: TGCGCCAGCAGCCAAGGAGGGGGAGGAAACACCATATATTTT.

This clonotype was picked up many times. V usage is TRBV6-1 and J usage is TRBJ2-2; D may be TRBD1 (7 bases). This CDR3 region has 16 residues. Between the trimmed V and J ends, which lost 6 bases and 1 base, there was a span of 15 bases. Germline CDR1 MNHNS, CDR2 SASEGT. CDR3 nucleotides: TGTGCCAGCAGGTTCAGGGGGGCGTGGAACACCGGGGAGCTGTTTTTT. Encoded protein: CASRFRGAWNTGELFF.

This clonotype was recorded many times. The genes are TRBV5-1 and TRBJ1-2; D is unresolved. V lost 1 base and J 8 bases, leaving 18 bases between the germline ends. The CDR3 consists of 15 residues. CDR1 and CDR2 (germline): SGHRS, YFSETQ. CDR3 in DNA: TGCGCCAGCAGCTTGACCACATCTAACCAGAGGGGCTACACCTTC. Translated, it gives CASSLTTSNQRGYTF.

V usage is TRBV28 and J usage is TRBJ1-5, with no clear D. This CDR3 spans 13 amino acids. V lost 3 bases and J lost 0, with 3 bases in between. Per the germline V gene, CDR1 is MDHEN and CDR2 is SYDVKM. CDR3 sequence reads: CASSFPSNQPQHF. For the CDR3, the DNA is TGTGCCAGCAGTTTTCCTAGCAATCAGCCCCAGCATTTT.

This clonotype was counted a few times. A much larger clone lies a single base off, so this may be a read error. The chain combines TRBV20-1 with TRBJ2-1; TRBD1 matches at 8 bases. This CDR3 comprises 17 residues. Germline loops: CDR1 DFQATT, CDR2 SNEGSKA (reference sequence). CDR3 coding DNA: TGCTGTGCTAGAGCACCCCGGGAGACAGGGGTATACAATGAGCAGTTCTTC. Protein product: CCARAPRETGVYNEQFF.

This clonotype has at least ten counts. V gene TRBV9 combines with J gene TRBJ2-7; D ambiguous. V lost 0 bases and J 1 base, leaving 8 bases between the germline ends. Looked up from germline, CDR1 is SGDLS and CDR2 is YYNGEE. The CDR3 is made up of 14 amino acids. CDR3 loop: CASSVGGRSYEQYF. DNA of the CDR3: TGTGCCAGCAGCGTAGGCGGTAGGTCCTACGAGCAGTACTTC.

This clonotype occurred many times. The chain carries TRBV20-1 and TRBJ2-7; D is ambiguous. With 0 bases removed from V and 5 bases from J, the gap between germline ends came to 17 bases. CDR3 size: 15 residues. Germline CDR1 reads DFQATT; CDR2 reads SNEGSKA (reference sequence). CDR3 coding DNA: TGCAGTGCTAGAGATCCCCTGGGTGCAGTAAACGAGCAGTACTTC. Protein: CSARDPLGAVNEQYF.